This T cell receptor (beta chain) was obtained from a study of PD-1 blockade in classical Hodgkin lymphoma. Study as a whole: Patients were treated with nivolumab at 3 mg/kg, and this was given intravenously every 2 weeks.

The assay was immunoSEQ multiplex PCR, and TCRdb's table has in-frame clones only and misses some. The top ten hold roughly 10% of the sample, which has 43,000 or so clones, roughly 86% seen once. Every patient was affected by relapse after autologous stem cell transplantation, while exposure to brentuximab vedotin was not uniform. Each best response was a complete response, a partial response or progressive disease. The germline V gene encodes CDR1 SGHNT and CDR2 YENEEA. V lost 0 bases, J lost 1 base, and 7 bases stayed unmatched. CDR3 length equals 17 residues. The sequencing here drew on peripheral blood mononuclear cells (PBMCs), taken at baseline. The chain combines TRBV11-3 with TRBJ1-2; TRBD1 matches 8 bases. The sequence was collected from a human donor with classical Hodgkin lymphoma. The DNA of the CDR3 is TGTGCCAGCAGCTTAGAGCCGCAGGGGGCGCGTAACTATGGCTACACCTTC. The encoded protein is CASSLEPQGARNYGYTF.